This TCR beta chain was found in a study of T cells in Graves' hyperthyroidism and ophthalmopathy. Study at large: Peripheral blood was drawn at first diagnosis, prior to all treatment.

Active moderate-to-severe ophthalmopathy, Clinical Activity Score at least 3, NOSPECS at least 4, under 3 months' duration. Uncontrolled infection, other autoimmune disease, pregnancy or lactation led to exclusion. Diagnosing involved the use of clinical symptoms, serum thyroxine and TRAb, thyroid ultrasound and orbital computed tomography. The CDR3 sequence is 14 residues long. Germline V gene sequence: CDR1 SGHDT, CDR2 YYEEEE. Trimming stripped 2 bases from V and 4 bases from J, with 10 bases between. Using RNA transcripts as the source, TCR beta CDR3 regions were amplified. TCR CDR3 underwent first-round RT-PCR with the HTBI primer set. TCRdb passed the multiplex PCR reads through MiXCR, listing each CDR3 protein once. The sample carries around 620,000 distinct CDR3 sequences, approximately 15% recorded once. This clonotype was counted at least ten times.

The sequence derives from a woman aged 18-29 years with Graves' ophthalmopathy. The chain is built from TRBV5-6 and TRBJ2-1, with unresolved D. The sequencing sample was made of blood. CDR3 sequence reads: CASSFVAEYNEQFF. The CDR3 nucleotides are TGTGCCAGCAGCTTCGTGGCAGAGTACAATGAGCAGTTCTTC.